Presented here are 24 T cell receptor beta chains from one specimen sequenced in a study of T cells in Graves' hyperthyroidism and ophthalmopathy. Amplification yielded TCR beta CDR3 regions, with RNA transcripts as the source. The primer set for the first-round RT-PCR of the TCR CDR3 was HTBI. TCRdb passed the multiplex PCR reads through MiXCR, listing each CDR3 protein once. The sample yields 75,000 to 100,000 distinct CDR3 sequences, around 50% seen once. The sample comprised blood. The source of these receptors is a woman between 40 and 50 years old with Graves' hyperthyroidism.

As regards this clonotype: The conserved phenylalanine or tryptophan normally closing the CDR3 is absent here, so this likely arose from a read error. CDR3 residues: CASSPSGTADEKLFL. CDR3 nucleotide sequence: TGTGCCAGCAGCCCTAGCGGGACAGCGGACGAAAAACTGTTTCTT. The genes are TRBV7-9 and TRBJ1-4, with 7 bases aligning to TRBD1. The germline CDR1 and CDR2 sequences are SEHNR and FQNEAQ (reference sequence). This CDR3 has 15 amino acids. With V trimmed by 5 bases and J by 8 bases, 11 bases remained unmatched.

A note on this clonotype: This sequence may be a read error, since a much larger clone differs from it by one base. The V and J genes are TRBV7-2 and TRBJ2-5, with TRBD2 identical over 10 bases. Germline CDR1 SGHTA, CDR2 FQGNSA. The CDR3 has 14 amino acids. Losses at the gene ends were 3 bases for V and 7 bases for J; bases not matched to a gene: 5. CDR3 DNA: TGTGCCAGCAGCTTTGGACTAGCGGCAAGGACCCAGTACTTC. Its translation: CASSFGLAARTQYF.

A remark on this clonotype: The DNA is omitted, as the CDR3 cannot be located on it reliably, and the CDR3 follows TCRdb's listing. V usage is TRBV29-1 and J usage is TRBJ2-6; the D call TRBD2 from the table was never checked on the DNA. 15 amino acids form the CDR3, both terminal residues included. The germline gives CDR1 SQVTM, CDR2 ANQGSEA. This CDR3 reads CSVSVARVGVGTEAF.

As for this clonotype: It may be a read error: a sequence one base away is much more abundant. The chain carries TRBV9 and TRBJ2-3; a possible D gene is TRBD1 (6 bases). Germline V gives CDR1 SGDLS, CDR2 YYNGEE. The CDR3 runs to 12 residues. The CDR3 loop is CVSSATGDTQYF. The CDR3 DNA is TGTGTCAGCAGCGCAACAGGGGATACGCAGTATTTT.

This clonotype was picked up many times. The chain combines TRBV10-3 with TRBJ2-6; no firm D call. This CDR3 has 13 residues. The V gene lost 3 bases and the J gene lost 4 bases, with 4 bases spanning the gap. Germline V gives CDR1 ENHRY, CDR2 SYGVKD. CDR3 nucleotide sequence: TGTGCCATCAGTGAATCAGGGGCCAACGTCCTGACTTTC. It encodes CAISESGANVLTF.

The chain couples TRBV5-1 to TRBJ2-1; 16 bases fit TRBD2. Losses at the gene ends were 3 bases for V and 1 base for J; bases not matched to a gene: 4. The CDR3 consists of 18 residues. The germline V gene encodes CDR1 SGHRS and CDR2 YFSETQ. DNA of the CDR3: TGCGCCAGCAGCTCGGGACTAGCGGGAGGGCGATCCTACAATGAGCAGTTCTTC. Protein product: CASSSGLAGGRSYNEQFF.

This clonotype was observed at least ten times. The genes are TRBV29-1 and TRBJ1-5; no reliable D call. Germline V lookup: CDR1 SQVTM, CDR2 ANQGSEA. The ends were cut back, 4 bases at V and 1 base at J, with 5 bases in the middle. This CDR3 region has 12 residues. In nucleotides, the CDR3 is TGCAGCGTTGGAGAGAGCAATCAGCCCCAGCATTTT. Its protein product is CSVGESNQPQHF.

The sample holds many counts of this clonotype. This chain links TRBV13 with TRBJ2-5, with D possibly TRBD2 on 5 matching bases. Trimming shortened V by 3 bases and J by 2 bases, and 13 bases separated the two germline ends. The CDR3 contains 15 residues. Looked up from germline, CDR1 is PRHDT and CDR2 is FYEKMQ (reference sequence). The CDR3 protein is CASSLDEGRQETQYF. CDR3 coding DNA: TGTGCCAGCAGCTTGGACGAGGGAAGACAAGAGACCCAGTACTTC.

This clonotype was seen many times. This sequence joins TRBV7-2 and TRBJ2-5; no clear D. V was cut by 4 bases and J by 2 bases, with 11 bases left in between. Germline V lookup: CDR1 SGHTA, CDR2 FQGNSA. The CDR3 consists of 14 residues. CDR3 sequence reads: CASSSPGVQETQYF. Here the CDR3 DNA reads TGTGCCAGCAGCTCCCCGGGCGTACAAGAGACCCAGTACTTC.

This CDR3 is CASSASDRVAFF. The DNA for the CDR3 is TGTGCCAGCAGCGCCTCTGACAGGGTGGCTTTCTTT. The chain links TRBV7-9 to TRBJ1-1; 7 positions match TRBD1. The germline V gene encodes CDR1 SEHNR and CDR2 FQNEAQ (reference sequence). This CDR3 contains 12 residues. Trimming cost V 5 bases and J 11 bases; bases outside gene matches: 8. Full variable domain (missing parts from reference TRBV7-9 and TRBJ1-1): DTGVSQNPRHKITKRGQNVTFRCDPISEHNRLYWYRQTLGQGPEFLTYFQNEAQLEKSRLLSDRFSAERPKGSFSTLEIQRTEQGDSAMYLCASSASDRVAFFGQGTRLTVV.

The genes are TRBV9 and TRBJ1-3, with D uncertain. The CDR3 sequence is 14 residues long. The ends were cut back, 4 bases at V and 4 bases at J, with 12 bases in the middle. The germline V gene encodes CDR1 SGDLS and CDR2 YYNGEE. This CDR3 is CASSLMGFGNTIYF. CDR3 DNA: TGTGCCAGCAGCTTGATGGGGTTCGGAAACACCATATATTTT.

The J gene is TRBJ1-1, the V gene TRBV7-3; TRBD1 matches at 7 bases. Germline CDR1 is SGHTA and CDR2 is FQGTGA. The ends lost 3 bases at V and 5 bases at J; junction bases unmatched: 9. The CDR3 contains 15 residues. CDR3 loop: CASSLGPRGRTEAFF. Here the CDR3 DNA reads TGTGCCAGCAGCTTGGGTCCCAGGGGGAGGACTGAAGCTTTCTTT.

This chain connects TRBV12-3 or TRBV12-4 to TRBJ2-5; 12 bases are a match to TRBD2. The trim removed 7 bases at V and 2 bases at J, leaving 11 bases unmatched. The CDR3 loop spans 17 amino acids. CDR3 loop: CASTGLAGPWGQETQYF. In DNA, the CDR3 is TGTGCCAGCACCGGACTAGCGGGACCTTGGGGACAAGAGACCCAGTACTTC.

The V call is TRBV25-1, the J call TRBJ1-2; perhaps TRBD1 as D (5 bases). Germline assignment: CDR1 MGHDK and CDR2 SYGVNS. This CDR3 region has 18 residues. The germline V and J ends were trimmed by 7 bases and 2 bases, with 26 bases remaining between them. For the CDR3, the DNA is TGTGCCAGCAAAGACAGCAGCTTGTCCTGGTCTGGCAACTATGGCTACACCTTC. Protein product: CASKDSSLSWSGNYGYTF.

In the case of this clonotype: The conserved closing phenylalanine or tryptophan is absent in this CDR3, likely reflecting a read error. The DNA is left out, because the CDR3 cannot be placed on it with certainty; the CDR3 is given as TCRdb lists it. This rearrangement joins TRBV2 to TRBJ1-1. Germline V lookup: CDR1 SNHLY, CDR2 FYNNEI. The length of the CDR3 is 13 amino acids, counting both ends. The CDR3 sequence: CASSGMESTEALV.

This clonotype was counted at least ten times. The chain joins TRBV7-9 to TRBJ2-3; 12 nucleotides line up with TRBD2. This CDR3 has 14 residues. The germline V gene encodes CDR1 SEHNR and CDR2 FQNEAQ (reference sequence). V lost 3 bases and J lost 5; bases outside the gene matches: 0. In nucleotides, the CDR3 is TGTGCCAGCAGCTTGGGACTAGCGGGAGATACGCAGTATTTT. Amino acids: CASSLGLAGDTQYF.

The rearrangement joins TRBV20-1 to TRBJ2-3; the D is unclear. The V end was cut by 0 bases, the J end by 14 bases, with 21 bases between. Germline lookup yields CDR1 DFQATT and CDR2 SNEGSKA (reference sequence). This CDR3 has 14 amino acids. CDR3 sequence (DNA): TGCAGTGCTAGAGATCAACACGCAGTGGGTAGGCGGTATTTT. Amino acid sequence: CSARDQHAVGRRYF.

Concerning this clonotype itself: A much larger clone sits a single nucleotide away, making a read error possible. The J gene is TRBJ2-2, the V gene TRBV7-9; either TRBD1 or TRBD2 may supply D (5 bases each). CDR3 length equals 17 residues. Germline V lookup: CDR1 SEHNR, CDR2 FQNEAQ (reference sequence). CDR3 amino acids: CASRLRLQVGETGELFF. Written as DNA, the CDR3 is TGTGCCAGCCGCTTAAGGTTACAGGTCGGGGAGACCGGGGAGCTGTTTTTT. The full variable domain, completed using reference TRBV7-9 and TRBJ2-2, is DTGVSQNPRHKITKRGQNVTFRCDPISEHNRLYWYRQTLGQGPEFLTYFQNEAQLEKSRLLSDRFSAERPKGSFSTLEIQRTEQGDSAMYLCASRLRLQVGETGELFFGEGSRLTVL.

This clonotype was seen only once. Just one base apart from a much larger clone, this may be a read error. Without the conserved terminal phenylalanine or tryptophan, this CDR3 likely stems from a read error. The chain links TRBV3-1 to TRBJ1-6, with unresolved D. The CDR3 consists of 15 residues. V lost 1 base and J lost 7, with 11 bases in between. Germline CDR1 LGHDT, CDR2 YNNKEL (reference sequence). The CDR3 spells CASSQGSRSNSPLHL. In DNA, the CDR3 is TGTGCCAGCAGCCAAGGTTCGAGATCGAATTCACCCCTCCACCTT.

This clonotype was recorded many times. The chain's CDR3 is CSVDSFTDTQYF. The CDR3 DNA follows: TGCAGTGTTGATAGCTTCACAGATACGCAGTATTTT. V gene TRBV20-1 combines with J gene TRBJ2-3; no definite D call. The CDR3 contains 12 residues. In germline, CDR1 is DFQATT, CDR2 SNEGSKA (reference sequence). V was pared by 7 bases and J by 2 bases, with 10 bases between.

The chain is built from TRBV19 and TRBJ1-1, with D uncertain. The CDR3 covers 11 residues. The V gene's germline CDR1 is LNHDA and CDR2 SQIVND (reference sequence). Trimming pared 2 bases from V and 8 bases from J, leaving 6 bases between. The CDR3 DNA is TGTGCCAGTAGTATATTCGGGGAAGCTTTCTTT. It specifies CASSIFGEAFF.

This sequence joins TRBV12-3 or TRBV12-4 and TRBJ1-1; D ambiguous. There are 10 residues in the CDR3. V lost 6 bases and J 7 bases, leaving 6 bases between the germline ends. The CDR3 DNA is TGTGCCAGCAGCACCCATGAAGCTTTCTTT. Amino acid sequence: CASSTHEAFF.

The chain couples TRBV29-1 to TRBJ2-5; 11 bases match TRBD2. Germline assignment: CDR1 SQVTM and CDR2 ANQGSEA. The length of the CDR3 is 14 residues. With 6 bases clipped from V and 3 bases from J, the junction kept 6 bases outside the gene matches. CDR3 nucleotides: TGCAGCGTCGCGACTAGCGGGGTAAAAGAGACCCAGTACTTC. Translation: CSVATSGVKETQYF.

The chain carries TRBV20-1 and TRBJ1-5, with TRBD1 matching 7 bases. The CDR3 has 14 amino acids. J gave up 5 bases and V 6 bases, and 10 bases lay outside the gene matches. CDR1 is DFQATT, CDR2 SNEGSKA, per germline (reference sequence). The CDR3 reads CSATGTARDQPQHF. The CDR3 DNA reads as TGCAGTGCGACCGGGACAGCAAGAGATCAGCCCCAGCATTTT.